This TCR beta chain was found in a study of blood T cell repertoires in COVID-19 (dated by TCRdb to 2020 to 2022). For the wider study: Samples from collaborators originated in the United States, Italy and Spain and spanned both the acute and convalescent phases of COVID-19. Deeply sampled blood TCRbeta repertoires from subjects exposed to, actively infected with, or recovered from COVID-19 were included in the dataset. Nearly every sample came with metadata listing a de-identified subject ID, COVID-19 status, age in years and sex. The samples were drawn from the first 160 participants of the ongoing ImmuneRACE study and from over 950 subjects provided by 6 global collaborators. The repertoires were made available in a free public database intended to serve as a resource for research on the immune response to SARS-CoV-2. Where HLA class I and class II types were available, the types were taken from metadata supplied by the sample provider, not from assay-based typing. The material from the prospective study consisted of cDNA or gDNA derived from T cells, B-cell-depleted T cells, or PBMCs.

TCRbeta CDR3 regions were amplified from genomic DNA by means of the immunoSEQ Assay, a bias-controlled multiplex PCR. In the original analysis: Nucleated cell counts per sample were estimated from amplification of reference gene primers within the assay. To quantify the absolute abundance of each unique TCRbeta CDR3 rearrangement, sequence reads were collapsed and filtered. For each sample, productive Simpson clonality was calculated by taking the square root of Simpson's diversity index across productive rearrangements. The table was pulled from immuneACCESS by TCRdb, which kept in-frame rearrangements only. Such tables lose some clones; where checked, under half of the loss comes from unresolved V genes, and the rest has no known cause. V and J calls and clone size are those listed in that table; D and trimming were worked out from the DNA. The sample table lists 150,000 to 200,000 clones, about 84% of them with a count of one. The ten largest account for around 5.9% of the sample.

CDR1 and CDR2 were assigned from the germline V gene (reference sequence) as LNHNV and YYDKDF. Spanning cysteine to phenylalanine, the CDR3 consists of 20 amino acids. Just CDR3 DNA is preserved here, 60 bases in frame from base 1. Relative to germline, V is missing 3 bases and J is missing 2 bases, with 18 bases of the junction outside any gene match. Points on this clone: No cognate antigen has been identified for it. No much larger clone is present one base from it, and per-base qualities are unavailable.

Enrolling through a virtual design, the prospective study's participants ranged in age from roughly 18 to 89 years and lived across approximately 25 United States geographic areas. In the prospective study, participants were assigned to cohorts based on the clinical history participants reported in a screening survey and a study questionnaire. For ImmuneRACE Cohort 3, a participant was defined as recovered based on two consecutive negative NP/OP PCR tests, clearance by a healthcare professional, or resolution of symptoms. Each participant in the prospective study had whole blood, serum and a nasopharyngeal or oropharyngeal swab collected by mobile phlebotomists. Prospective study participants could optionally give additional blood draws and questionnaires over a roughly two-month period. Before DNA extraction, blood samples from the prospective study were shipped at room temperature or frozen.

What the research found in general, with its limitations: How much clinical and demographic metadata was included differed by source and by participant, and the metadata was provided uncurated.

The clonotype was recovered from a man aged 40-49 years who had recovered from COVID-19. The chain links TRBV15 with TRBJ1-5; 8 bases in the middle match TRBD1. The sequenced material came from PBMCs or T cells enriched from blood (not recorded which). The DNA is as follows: TGTGCCACCAGCAGTGCTATAGGACAGGGTATTTTTCAAGGCAATCAGCCCCAGCATTTT. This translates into CATSSAIGQGIFQGNQPQHF.